This T cell receptor beta chain appears in the sequencing data of a study of neoadjuvant anti-PD-1 for oral cavity cancer. Trimming took off 4 bases at V and 2 bases at J, with 18 bases between the two ends. CDR3 length equals 16 residues. Germline V gene lookup returns CDR1 SGDLS and CDR2 YYNGEE. Method: immunoSEQ multiplex PCR; TCRdb's copy keeps in-frame clones and lacks some. The table shows 35,000 to 40,000 clones, with around 38% occurring only once. Time point specified: after neoadjuvant nivolumab, at surgical resection. This material consisted of tumor tissue, taken after nivolumab (anti-PD-1) treatment. The chain links TRBV9 to TRBJ2-5; D tentatively fits TRBD1 or TRBD2 (5 bases each). The receptor's source is a person between 35 and 79 years old with oral cavity squamous cell carcinoma. CDR3 bases: TGTGCCAGCAGCCCAACCGGGGCAGGGCGGCAAGAGACCCAGTACTTC. Its translation is CASSPTGAGRQETQYF.